This TCR beta chain is drawn from a study of blood T cell repertoires in COVID-19. Study details: The analysed material was cDNA or gDNA that came from T cells, B-cell-depleted T cells, or PBMCs.

The germline CDR1 and CDR2 sequences are SGHRS and YFSETQ. This CDR3 region has 17 residues. The V end lost 4 bases, the J end lost 4 bases, and 21 bases lay between the germline ends. Authors' data handling: Estimated nucleated cell counts came from reference gene primer amplification. Method: immunoSEQ multiplex PCR; TCRdb's copy keeps in-frame clones and lacks some. That table furnishes V, J and clone size, whereas the DNA furnished D and trimming. Of 150,000 to 200,000 clones listed, about 92% are singletons. Sequenced: peripheral blood. V usage is TRBV5-1 and J usage is TRBJ2-1; possibly TRBD2 for D (6 bases). The source of this sequence is a man aged 60 to 69 with active or convalescent COVID-19. Here the CDR3 reads CASSAYSGGGLYNEQFF. In DNA, the CDR3 is TGCGCCAGCAGCGCATACTCGGGCGGAGGACTATACAATGAGCAGTTCTTC. The full variable domain, in which reference TRBV5-1 and TRBJ2-1 provide the parts outside the CDR3, is KAGVTQTPRYLIKTRGQQVTLSCSPISGHRSVSWYQQTPGQGLQFLFEYFSETQRNKGNFPGRFSGRQFSNSRSEMNVSTLELGDSALYLCASSAYSGGGLYNEQFFGPGTRLTVL.